Below are 18 T cell receptor beta chains sequenced from a single sample in a study of blood T cell repertoires in COVID-19. Assay used: immunoSEQ multiplex PCR; TCRdb lists only in-frame clones, some missing. Among just over 150,000 clones listed, 88% were seen once. Sequencing used PBMCs or T cells enriched from blood (not recorded which). All receptors derive from a woman aged 45-65 years who had recovered from COVID-19.

The genes are TRBV12-3 or TRBV12-4 and TRBJ1-3; 7 bases are shared with TRBD1. The CDR3 length is 12 residues. J gave up 10 bases and V 4 bases, and 4 bases lay outside the gene matches. CDR3 DNA: TGTGCCAGCAGTTCAGCCAGGGGGACCATATATTTT. As protein: CASSSARGTIYF.

This chain joins TRBV5-6 and TRBJ2-1; D is uncertain. The length of the CDR3 is 12 residues. Germline V gene lookup returns CDR1 SGHDT and CDR2 YYEEEE. V lost 0 bases and J lost 11, with 9 bases in between. The CDR3 coding sequence is TGTGCCAGCAGCTTGGCGCAATCTAAGCAGTTCTTC. As protein: CASSLAQSKQFF.

The chain recombines TRBV29-1 with TRBJ1-1; D unresolved. CDR1 and CDR2 (germline): SQVTM, ANQGSEA. The CDR3 spans 15 residues. V was trimmed by 7 bases and J by 1 base, leaving 19 bases between them. The CDR3, as DNA: TGCAGCGGGACCCAGACTAAACGGGGGAACACTGAAGCTTTCTTT. Its translation: CSGTQTKRGNTEAFF.

The chain links TRBV21-1 to TRBJ1-3; TRBD1 is the table's D call, not checked against the DNA. TRBV21-1 is given as a pseudogene. This CDR3 contains 15 residues. CDR3 sequence: CASPEDREWGNTIYF. DNA for the CDR3: TGTGCCAGCCCCGAGGACAGGGAATGGGGAAACACCATATATTTT.

The chain combines TRBV4-3 with TRBJ2-7; D is possibly TRBD1 (7 bases). Trimming removed 1 base at V and 6 bases at J, with 16 bases between. This CDR3 region has 15 residues. Germline CDR1 and CDR2: LGHNA and YSLEER. The chain's CDR3 is CASSQGIGRGAEQYF. In DNA form, the CDR3 reads TGCGCCAGCAGCCAAGGTATCGGCAGGGGGGCCGAGCAGTACTTC.

The CDR3 region is CASGTGLTDTQYF. The CDR3, as DNA: TGTGCCAGTGGGACAGGGCTGACAGATACGCAGTATTTT. The V call is TRBV19, the J call TRBJ2-3; 9 bases are a match to TRBD1. With 8 bases clipped from V and 3 bases from J, the junction kept 3 bases outside the gene matches. The germline CDR1 and CDR2 sequences are LNHDA and SQIVND (reference sequence). This CDR3 contains 13 residues.

This chain uses TRBV11-3 with TRBJ2-7, with TRBD1 as a possible D gene (7 bases). V lost 2 bases and J lost 6, with 11 bases in between. Germline CDR1 SGHNT, CDR2 YENEEA. This CDR3 is 13 amino acids long. The CDR3 DNA sequence: TGTGCCAGCAGCTTACACCAGGGGGGCGAGCAGTACTTC. Its protein is CASSLHQGGEQYF.

This chain connects TRBV7-7 to TRBJ2-1; D gene unclear. Trimming took 1 base from V and 0 from J, leaving 7 bases between them. Per germline, CDR1 SSHAT and CDR2 FNYEAQ (reference sequence). There are 15 residues in the CDR3. The CDR3 region has the DNA TGTGCCAGCAGCTTAGTACTCGGCTCCTACAATGAGCAGTTCTTC. It specifies CASSLVLGSYNEQFF. The full variable domain, its missing parts supplied by reference TRBV7-7 and TRBJ2-1, is GAGVSQSPRYKVTKRGQDVTLRCDPISSHATLYWYQQALGQGPEFLTYFNYEAQPDKSGLPSDRFSAERPEGSISTLTIQRTEQRDSAMYRCASSLVLGSYNEQFFGPGTRLTVL.

In its sample, this clone was seen once. This chain uses TRBV11-3 with TRBJ2-1; 12 bases line up with TRBD2. With 2 bases clipped from V and 7 bases from J, the junction kept 9 bases outside the gene matches. CDR3 length equals 17 residues. Germline V gene data show CDR1 as SGHNT and CDR2 as YENEEA. In DNA form, the CDR3 reads TGTGCCAGCAGCTTACTACATTCTAGCGGGGGGGCTAATGAGCAGTTCTTC. Residues: CASSLLHSSGGANEQFF.

J is TRBJ2-5 and V is TRBV5-1; TRBD2 aligns across 8 bases. Trimming removed 4 bases from V and 5 bases from J; junction bases left unmatched: 10. Per germline, CDR1 SGHRS and CDR2 YFSETQ. This CDR3 region has 15 residues. The CDR3 nucleotides are TGCGCCAGCAGCCGCGGGGGTAGCGGGGCTGAGACCCAGTACTTC. Its translation is CASSRGGSGAETQYF.

The chain has TRBV2 and TRBJ1-1; D gene unclear. CDR3 length equals 13 residues. Per germline, CDR1 SNHLY and CDR2 FYNNEI. The V gene lost 4 bases and the J gene lost 5 bases, with 11 bases spanning the gap. In DNA, the CDR3 is TGTGCCAGCAGTGTAAAGCCTAGAACTGAAGCTTTCTTT. Translated: CASSVKPRTEAFF.

This clone occurred a few times. V is TRBV7-9 and J is TRBJ1-2; D remains unclear. Germline lookup yields CDR1 SEHNR and CDR2 FQNEAQ (reference sequence). V was pared by 8 bases and J by 0 bases, with 13 bases between. The CDR3 is 14 amino acids. This CDR3 reads CASGFQRANYGYTF. The CDR3 DNA follows: TGTGCCAGCGGGTTCCAGAGGGCTAACTATGGCTACACCTTC.

The V and J genes are TRBV7-2 and TRBJ2-1; 11 nucleotides agree with TRBD1. Germline V CDR1 and CDR2: SGHTA, FQGNSA. The CDR3 is 15 residues long. V gave up 5 bases and J gave up 5 bases; unmatched junction bases: 5. The CDR3, as DNA: TGTGCCAGCAGCCTCGGACAGGGGGCTCACAATGAGCAGTTCTTC. Translated, it gives CASSLGQGAHNEQFF.

This chain links TRBV6-5 with TRBJ2-5, with D tentatively TRBD1 (6 bases). CDR3 length: 13 residues. The germline gives CDR1 MNHEY, CDR2 SVGAGI. Trimming pared 4 bases from V and 4 bases from J, leaving 10 bases between. In DNA form, the CDR3 reads TGTGCCAGCAGTTCAGGGGCCCTAGAGACCCAGTACTTC. This codes for CASSSGALETQYF.

This clone is judged medium-sized. The chain couples TRBV19 to TRBJ2-3; D is unresolved. V lost 4 bases to trimming and J lost 5 bases, with 4 bases between them. Germline loops: CDR1 LNHDA, CDR2 SQIVND (reference sequence). This CDR3 region has 11 residues. The CDR3 protein is CASSTGDTQYF. CDR3 coding DNA: TGTGCCAGTAGTACCGGAGATACGCAGTATTTT. Drawing the rest from reference TRBV19 and TRBJ2-3, the complete variable domain is DGGITQSPKYLFRKEGQNVTLSCEQNLNHDAMYWYRQDPGQGLRLIYYSQIVNDFQKGDIAEGYSVSREKKESFPLTVTSAQKNPTAFYLCASSTGDTQYFGPGTRLTVL.

The CDR3 DNA reads TGTGCCAGCAGCTCCTCCTATGGGAACACTGAAGCTTTCTTT. Amino acid sequence: CASSSSYGNTEAFF. The rearrangement links TRBV11-2 to TRBJ1-1; D call uncertain. Trimming removed 4 bases from V and 1 base from J, with 10 bases in between. CDR3 length equals 14 residues. CDR1 and CDR2 from the germline V gene are SGHAT and FQNNGV.

The chain carries TRBV7-2 and TRBJ2-1; tentative D call: TRBD1 (6 bases). The V gene lost 4 bases and the J gene lost 3 bases, with 13 bases spanning the gap. The CDR3 spans 15 residues. Germline V gene sequence: CDR1 SGHTA, CDR2 FQGNSA. The CDR3: CASSSWETGYNEQFF. In nucleotides, the CDR3 is TGTGCCAGCAGCTCATGGGAGACAGGCTACAATGAGCAGTTCTTC.

The chain has TRBV21-1 and TRBJ1-2; no DNA check was done on the table's D call, TRBD1. TRBV21-1 is a pseudogene locus. The CDR3 totals 14 residues. The CDR3 region is CASRLQGDQRGYTF. For the CDR3, the DNA is TGTGCCAGCAGGCTACAGGGGGATCAGCGGGGCTACACCTTC.